The sequence of this T cell receptor (beta chain) was determined in a study of technical replicates of blood from a handful of donors. Trimming shortened V by 8 bases and J by 2 bases, and 10 bases separated the two germline ends. CDR3 length equals 13 residues. Germline values: CDR1 MNHEY, CDR2 SVGAGI. TCRdb's copy holds only in-frame clones and misses some; the assay was immunoSEQ multiplex PCR. The sample holds nearly 70,000 clones, roughly 92% seen once. This receptor was obtained from a human donor in good health. The sample consisted of T cells isolated from PBMCs. The chain is built from TRBV6-5 and TRBJ1-5; no firm D call. This CDR3 reads CASRSARNQPQHF. CDR3 sequence (DNA): TGTGCCAGCCGCAGTGCACGCAATCAGCCCCAGCATTTT.